This TCR beta chain was retrieved from a study of cytomegalovirus exposure and HLA in healthy donors (dated by TCRdb to about 2017). For the wider study: According to an earlier analysis of 587 of the donors, about 190 million T cells yielded roughly 110 million unique TCR beta sequences and approximately 300 Gb of sequence data. Approximately 300 gigabases of sequencing data and roughly 80 million unique TCR sequences made up an early release that covered several hundred HLA-typed donors. Of the roughly 410 genotyped donors, 75% to 85% were placed in the genetic ancestry cluster associated with self-reported Caucasian donors. The study aimed to test whether cataloging public T cell receptors could reveal signatures of past pathogen exposure. Using immunosequencing, the study profiled T cell repertoires from 500 to 800 subjects and related those repertoires to cytomegalovirus serostatus. In addition to the first cohort of around 670 subjects, a separate validation cohort of under 150 different subjects was used. To predict cytomegalovirus infection status, the study brought together high-throughput TCR immunosequencing, statistical association of individual TCRs with disease status, and machine learning. A later analysis re-analyzed previously published TCR beta repertoires from roughly 600 donors and added high-resolution HLA genotyping to study TCR occurrence patterns. In the later analysis, no new phenotypic data were used to find candidate immune exposures; instead, reliance was placed on TCR beta sequences and their occurrence across donors. An earlier analysis of several hundred of the donors used high-throughput TCR beta sequencing to judge whether each TCR beta V gene segment behaved as functional or pseudogenic. Donor age, sex, ethnicity and CMV serostatus were compiled alongside the repertoire data. A later genetic analysis used genome-wide SNP genotypes for 398 of the 666 donors, treating that subset as a discovery cohort. All discovery cohort repertoires had been generated using a single sequencing platform. Class I and class II HLA loci were covered by the typing at four-digit resolution. Typing coverage differed by locus: A, B, C, DRB1 and DQB1 were typed in about 620-630 donors, DQA1 in about 500, DPA1 in 600 to 610, and DPB1 in around 440. About 5 DR-DQ haplotypes were handled as single units for association and clustering, since linkage in the cohort was strong. On average, roughly 200,000 unique TCR beta nucleotide sequences were sequenced per donor among roughly 430 genotyped donors of the cohort, with roughly 18% of those sequences being non-productive. Paper-wide results and their limitations: A cluster of highly shared sequence variants was judged likely to be a technical artifact of the sequencing pipeline. In a later analysis, the rate of TCR association differed among HLA loci, with DRB1 alleles having the most associated TCRs and HLA-C alleles having the fewest. Compared with the roughly 710-donor mean, donors in an Asian-associated ancestry cluster had fewer N-insertions in productive TCRs, according to a later genetic analysis. When HLA alleles, especially DR and DQ, strongly co-occurred, TCR associations were difficult to assign to individual alleles. Linkage disequilibrium might explain the correlated functional status among segregating V segments, but an unknown experimental factor could not be excluded. Because the 87-base-pair reads could not distinguish some IMGT-functional V segments, including TRBV6-2 and TRBV6-3, those segments were excluded. In both the original and validation cohorts, the classifier was reported to diagnose cytomegalovirus status with high specificity and sensitivity. Only TCR beta chains were sequenced in this cohort, and the absence of alpha or paired-chain data limited detectable features. Most TCR sequences were seen in very few donors, while some public TCRs were found in many individuals. In vitro tests confirmed that a few of the cytomegalovirus-associated TCR beta chains recognize cytomegalovirus antigens. Specific HLA alleles were associated with about 17,000 TCR beta sequences at a false discovery rate of 0.05 in a later analysis. A further reported finding was that TCR beta sequences accurately predicted the HLA-A and HLA-B alleles for most subjects in the first cohort. A later analysis reported that several top co-occurrence clusters appeared linked to parvovirus B19, influenza, CMV and Epstein-Barr virus. HLA typing was unavailable for some donors at each locus, so association tests used only the typed subset. The study gave a list of over 150 TCR beta chains associated with cytomegalovirus. Most CMV-associated TCR beta chains appeared to be HLA-restricted in a later analysis, and the HLA associations seemed to be driven largely by CMV exposure. Compared with equally common non-associated chains, HLA-associated TCR beta chains in a later analysis were more clonally expanded and had lower generation probabilities. The authors suggested that the approach could potentially be generalized to other disease states and immunological phenotypes. Presence/absence analyses assumed roughly uniform sequencing depth across donors, an assumption that may not hold. Because counts were too low, approximately 18 rarely observed V segments, including chromosome 9 orphons, were excluded from the earlier analysis of several hundred of the donors. Immune exposure information for the cohort was limited to CMV serostatus. An earlier analysis of approximately 590 of the donors showed that most TCR beta V segments appeared in productive rearrangements either about 90% or about 30% of the time, which broadly matched IMGT annotations. In a later genetic analysis, a missense DCLRE1C variant was associated with V-gene and J-gene trimming of TCR beta chains, and the association was replicated in an independent cohort.

A note on this clone: No antigen is known for it. There are no base qualities to consult, and no much larger clone falls within one base.

V lost 5 bases and J lost 1 base; the stretch between them is 18 bases long. The CDR3 spans 15 residues, from the cysteine through the phenylalanine. Of all the DNA, just the CDR3 is kept, 45 bases in frame from base 1. Reading the germline V gene gives CDR1 SQVTM and CDR2 ANQGSEA. Libraries were built with the immunoSEQ multiplex PCR assay. The multiplex PCR relied on a mix of 60 forward primers for TCR Vbeta segments and 13 reverse primers for TCR Jbeta segments. A multiplex PCR assay on genomic DNA amplified the CDR3 region of rearranged TCR beta genes. The amplified TCR beta libraries were sequenced on the Illumina HiSeq System as 87-base-pair reads. From the authors' description of their analysis: A later analysis counted approximately 84 million unique TCR beta chains across the 670 or so repertoires, and 10 million to 11 million of these chains were shared by at least two donors. Raw reads were error-corrected and collapsed into unique sequences by a nearest-neighbor algorithm in which closely related sequences were merged to remove PCR and sequencing errors. CDR3 sequences were aligned to IMGT reference sequences to assign V, D and J gene segments. For a sequence to be retained, at least a six-nucleotide match to both a V gene segment and a J gene segment was required. A rearrangement was called productive if the CDR3 had no stop codons and remained in frame with V and J, and every other rearrangement was called non-productive. CDR3 was defined according to IMGT convention as the region running from the second conserved V-encoded cysteine to the conserved J-encoded phenylalanine. The earlier analysis of 587 of the donors excluded any sequence lacking an unambiguous match to a single V gene segment. An earlier analysis of a few hundred of the donors called V segments functional above 56.7% productive rearrangements and segregating when the between-donor standard deviation exceeded 5%. A statistical classification framework was built to diagnose cytomegalovirus status from the catalog of TCR beta chain sequences. V and J gene assignment, in a later analysis, came from comparing TCR nucleotide sequences with IMGT/GENE-DB human TR gene sequences. The TCRdist pipeline was used in a later analysis to assign CDR3 sequences and most-parsimonious VDJ recombination scenarios. In a later analysis, each TCR beta chain was defined by its CDR3 amino acid sequence together with its V-gene family, and reads lacking a unique V-gene family were excluded. As a way to deal with suspected cross-contamination and a sequencing artifact, a later analysis dropped under 600 nucleotide sequences that were highly shared and had low generation probability. For each public chain, a later analysis derived a clonal expansion index from normalized ranks of inferred template counts within each repertoire. Generation probabilities in a later analysis came from a VDJ recombination model fitted to out-of-frame rearrangements, and those results were checked against IGoR. In a later analysis, TCR-TCR, TCR-HLA and TCR-CMV co-occurrence was scored with hypergeometric tests, and a repertoire-size bias correction was applied to TCR pairs. In a later analysis, false discovery rates were estimated by permuting HLA or CMV assignments 20 times. A later analysis grouped co-occurring TCRs with DBSCAN, adding TCRdist sequence similarity when clustering within HLA-allele-positive subsets. For co-occurrence clustering, repertoires with fewer than 30,000 or more than 120,000 public chains were excluded, along with roughly 5 repertoires with anomalous nucleotide sharing. This is the immuneACCESS table as TCRdb keeps it, with only in-frame sequences that have V and J called. A part of the clones is gone; compared with another copy, unresolved V genes explain less than half, and the rest is unexplained. That table gives V, J and clone size, and the DNA gave D and trimming. For this sample there are 110,000 or so clones; over 70% appear just once. Clones ranked in the top ten supply approximately 2% of the sample.

In total, roughly 670 healthy bone marrow donors made up the cohort. At the time of sampling, every cohort member was nominally healthy, though immune exposures that went unrecorded were likely present. The donor tested CMV seronegative and was one of the 352 seronegative cohort members. Each donor provided a peripheral blood sample, and peripheral blood mononuclear cells were used for TCR beta sequencing. Genomic DNA was extracted from the blood cell samples with the Qiagen DNeasy Blood Extraction Kit. The receptor comes from a man under 40 in good health and CMV-seronegative. The sample taken for sequencing was PBMCs. The V and J segments used are TRBV29-1 and TRBJ2-7, with a weak D call of TRBD2 (5 bases match). CDR3 loop: CSVKKGLSQSYEQYF. The nucleotides read TGCAGCGTTAAAAAAGGACTGTCCCAATCCTACGAGCAGTACTTC.